This T cell receptor (beta chain) appears in the sequencing data of a study of CD8+ T cells in alopecia areata. Points from the study as a whole: Only a single nonresponder existed, so baseline CD8+ expansion links stay unclear. Researchers reported that TCR sharing among patients proved less clear than in mice, possibly HLA-linked. The study found higher clonality in lesional than normal scalp, especially in alopecia totalis/universalis.

The sample's treatment: oral pan-JAK inhibitor, 5-10 mg twice daily. This CDR3 comprises 15 residues. Trimming stripped 4 bases from V and 0 bases from J, with 12 bases between. Germline CDR1 reads SGHRS; CDR2 reads YFSETQ. This clone was detected a few times. What it binds is not known. RNA extraction and reverse transcription yielded cDNA as sequencing template. Generated by immunoSEQ multiplex PCR, the TCRdb table keeps only in-frame clones and is missing some. The table lists about 120,000 clones, roughly 63% of them singletons. The J gene is TRBJ2-3, the V gene TRBV5-1; possibly TRBD2 for D (6 bases). This TCR came from a human donor with alopecia areata. The sample was CD8+ T cells sorted from blood, taken at week 4, from a patient treated with tofacitinib. Here the CDR3 reads CASSLSGPSTDTQYF. The CDR3 DNA reads as TGCGCCAGCAGCCTTAGCGGACCTAGCACAGATACGCAGTATTTT.